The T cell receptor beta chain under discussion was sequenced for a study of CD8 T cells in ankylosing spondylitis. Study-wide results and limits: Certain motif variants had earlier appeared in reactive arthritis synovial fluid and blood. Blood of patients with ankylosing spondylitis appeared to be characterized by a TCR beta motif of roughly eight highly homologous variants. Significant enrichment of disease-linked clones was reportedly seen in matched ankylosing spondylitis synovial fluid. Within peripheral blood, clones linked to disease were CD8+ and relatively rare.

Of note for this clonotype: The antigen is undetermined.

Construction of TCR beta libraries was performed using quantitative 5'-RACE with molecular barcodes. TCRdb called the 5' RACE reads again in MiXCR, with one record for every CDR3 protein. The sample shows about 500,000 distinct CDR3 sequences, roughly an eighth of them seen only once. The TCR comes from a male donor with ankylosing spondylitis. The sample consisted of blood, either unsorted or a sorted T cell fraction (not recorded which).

The CDR3 loop reads CASSLLARGYNEQFF. CDR3 in DNA: TGTGCCAGCAGCCTTCTAGCGCGAGGCTACAATGAGCAGTTCTTC. The chain has TRBV4-2 and TRBJ2-1; D is possibly TRBD2 (6 bases). The CDR3 has 15 residues. Germline V gene lookup returns CDR1 LGHNA and CDR2 YNFKEQ. Trimming cost V 4 bases and J 3 bases, with 13 bases left between them.